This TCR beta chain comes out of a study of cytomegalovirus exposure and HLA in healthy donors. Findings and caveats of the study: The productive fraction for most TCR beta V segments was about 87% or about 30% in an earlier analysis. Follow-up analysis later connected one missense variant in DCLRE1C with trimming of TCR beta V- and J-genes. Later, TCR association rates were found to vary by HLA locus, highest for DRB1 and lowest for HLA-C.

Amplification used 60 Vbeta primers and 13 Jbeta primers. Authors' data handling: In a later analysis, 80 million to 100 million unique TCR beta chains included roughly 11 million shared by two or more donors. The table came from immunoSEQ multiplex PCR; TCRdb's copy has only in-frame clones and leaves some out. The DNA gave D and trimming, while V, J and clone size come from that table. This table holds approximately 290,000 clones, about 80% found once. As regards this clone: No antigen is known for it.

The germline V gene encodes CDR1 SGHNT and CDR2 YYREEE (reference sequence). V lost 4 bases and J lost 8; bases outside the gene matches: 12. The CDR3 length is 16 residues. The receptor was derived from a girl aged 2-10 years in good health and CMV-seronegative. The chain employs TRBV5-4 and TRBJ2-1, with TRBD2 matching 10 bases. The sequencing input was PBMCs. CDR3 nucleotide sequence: TGTGCCAGCAGCCGGGACCGGTTAGCGGGAGGTCATGAGCAGTTCTTC. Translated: CASSRDRLAGGHEQFF.